This T cell receptor beta chain was identified during a study of post-analysis software for immune sequencing data. Unique molecular identifiers were built into the TCR beta cDNA libraries. From around 1 to 10 million T cells, 450,000 to 550,000 cDNA molecules were obtained. Each CDR3 protein gets one entry after TCRdb re-called the PCR reads with MiXCR. Of about 540,000 distinct CDR3 sequences listed, 30% to 40% were seen once; the top ten hold 6%. There are 14 residues in the CDR3. Trimming stripped 1 base from V and 4 bases from J, with 10 bases between. Germline values: CDR1 MNHNS, CDR2 SASEGT. Study-wide findings and caveats: In patients, TRBV5-6, TRBV5-1 and TRBV20-1 belonged to roughly 5 TRBV segments found more frequently than in controls. Normalized Chao1 diversity was significantly reduced in patients versus controls.

A note on this clonotype: Antigen: not known.

V and J are TRBV6-1 and TRBJ1-1; possible D gene TRBD1, 5 bases. The source of this sequence is a girl aged 2-17 years with multiple sclerosis. Sequencing was done on a sample of blood. CDR3 sequence reads: CASSEVGGTTEAFF. CDR3 sequence (DNA): TGTGCCAGCAGTGAAGTTGGGGGGACCACTGAAGCTTTCTTT.